Below, 11 T cell receptor beta chains from the same sample are listed, as sequenced in a study of blood T cell repertoires in COVID-19. TCRdb's table, derived via immunoSEQ multiplex PCR, lists solely in-frame clones and lacks some. The sample contains over 130,000 clones, about 77% of which appear only once. The sample was peripheral blood. The origin of the receptors is a woman between 50 and 59 years old with active or convalescent COVID-19.

The CDR3 region is CASRPRDRDNSPLHF. CDR3 DNA: TGTGCCAGTAGGCCGAGGGACAGAGATAATTCACCCCTCCACTTT. This chain links TRBV19 with TRBJ1-6, with 7 bases lining up with TRBD1. CDR1 and CDR2 (germline): LNHDA, SQIVND (reference sequence). Unmatched junction bases numbered 7, after V lost 6 bases and J lost 5 bases. This CDR3 comprises 15 residues.

The V gene is TRBV5-1, the J gene TRBJ2-3; 7 bases line up with TRBD2. Germline assignment: CDR1 SGHRS and CDR2 YFSETQ. V was pared by 2 bases and J by 0 bases, with 3 bases of the junction left unmatched. CDR3 size: 15 residues. The CDR3 bases are TGCGCCAGCAGCTTAGCGGGATATAGCACAGATACGCAGTATTTT. It yields the protein CASSLAGYSTDTQYF.

CDR3 protein: CASSEGGWRLAPGQYF. The CDR3 DNA sequence: TGTGCCAGCAGTGAAGGAGGGTGGAGGCTAGCGCCTGGGCAGTACTTC. V gene TRBV6-1 combines with J gene TRBJ2-7; perhaps TRBD2 as D (6 bases). The germline V gene encodes CDR1 MNHNS and CDR2 SASEGT. V lost 1 base and J 9 bases, leaving 22 bases between the germline ends. CDR3 length: 16 amino acids.

This clone was counted a few times. The J gene is TRBJ1-4, the V gene TRBV7-2; no clear D. In germline, CDR1 is SGHTA, CDR2 FQGNSA. There are 13 residues in the CDR3. V lost 7 bases and J 4 bases, leaving 10 bases between the germline ends. The CDR3 loop is CASMRGYNEKLFF. CDR3 DNA sequence: TGTGCCAGCATGCGGGGTTATAATGAAAAACTGTTTTTT. The full variable domain, in which reference TRBV7-2 and TRBJ1-4 provide the parts outside the CDR3, is GAGVSQSPSNKVTEKGKDVELRCDPISGHTALYWYRQSLGQGLEFLIYFQGNSAPDKSGLPSDRFSAERTGGSVSTLTIQRTQQEDSAVYLCASMRGYNEKLFFGSGTQLSVL.

This clone came up many times. This CDR3 reads CASSVTASYGYTF. DNA for the CDR3: TGTGCCAGCAGTGTTACAGCCAGCTATGGCTACACCTTC. The genes are TRBV2 and TRBJ1-2, with D unclear. The V end was cut by 4 bases, the J end by 4 bases, with 10 bases between. This CDR3 contains 13 residues. Germline loops: CDR1 SNHLY, CDR2 FYNNEI.

The chain carries TRBV10-3 and TRBJ1-6; possibly TRBD1 for D (6 bases). This CDR3 is 15 amino acids long. CDR1 and CDR2 (germline): ENHRY, SYGVKD. Trimming stripped 6 bases from V and 6 bases from J, with 15 bases between. CDR3 nucleotide sequence: TGTGCCATCAGGAGCCGGGACACGATTAATTCACCCCTCCACTTT. Translated: CAIRSRDTINSPLHF.

The chain has TRBV5-4 and TRBJ1-6; tentatively, D is TRBD1 (6 bases). Between the trimmed V and J ends, which lost 3 bases and 1 base, there was a span of 11 bases. Germline V gene lookup returns CDR1 SGHNT and CDR2 YYREEE (reference sequence). This CDR3 region has 16 residues. CDR3 in DNA: TGTGCCAGCAGCTCACAGGGTTGGTCCTATAATTCACCCCTCCACTTT. It is translated as CASSSQGWSYNSPLHF.

Note on this clone: Within the sample, other DNA sequences also encode this same CDR3. This chain connects TRBV6-5 to TRBJ2-7; a weak D match, TRBD2 (7 bases). The germline V gene has CDR1 MNHEY and CDR2 SVGAGI. V lost 0 bases and J 2 bases, leaving 8 bases between the germline ends. CDR3 size: 14 residues. The CDR3 DNA follows: TGTGCCAGCAGTTACTCGGGGGGGCCCTACGAGCAGTACTTC. It specifies CASSYSGGPYEQYF.

The V and J genes are TRBV9 and TRBJ2-1; TRBD2 matches 14 bases. Trimming at V came to 3 bases and at J to 12 bases, leaving 8 bases not matched to a gene. CDR1 is SGDLS, CDR2 YYNGEE, per germline. CDR3 length: 15 amino acids. The CDR3 DNA is TGTGCCAGCAGCGGGACTAGCGGGGGGAAAGGTGGGCAGTTCTTC. As protein: CASSGTSGGKGGQFF.

The V and J genes are TRBV4-3 and TRBJ2-1; TRBD2 matches at 7 bases. The CDR3 contains 14 residues. Germline CDR1 and CDR2: LGHNA and YSLEER. The trim removed 4 bases at V and 4 bases at J, leaving 4 bases unmatched. The CDR3 DNA reads TGCGCCAGCAGCCCTAGCGGACCATACAATGAGCAGTTCTTC. Translation gives CASSPSGPYNEQFF.

The V gene is TRBV29-1, the J gene TRBJ2-5; 7 bases agree with TRBD2. CDR1 is SQVTM and CDR2 is ANQGSEA in the germline V gene. CDR3 length: 12 amino acids. The J segment lost 3 bases and the V segment lost 3 bases, leaving 1 base of the junction unmatched. CDR3 amino acids: CSVEGGEETQYF. The CDR3 DNA sequence: TGCAGCGTTGAGGGGGGGGAAGAGACCCAGTACTTC. Supplemented by reference TRBV29-1 and TRBJ2-5, the full variable domain reads SAVISQKPSRDICQRGTSLTIQCQVDSQVTMMFWYRQQPGQSLTLIATANQGSEATYESGFVIDKFPISRPNLTFSTLTVSNMSPEDSSIYLCSVEGGEETQYFGPGTRLLVL.